A single sample gave rise to the 18 T cell receptor beta chains below, sequenced in a study of OX40 agonist ivuxolimab in advanced cancers. Here immunoSEQ multiplex PCR was the method, and the copy in TCRdb shows in-frame clones only, minus some. The sample lists roughly 34,000 clones; 84% were seen once. Sequencing used CD4+ or CD8+ T cells sorted from blood, obtained in a trial of the OX40 agonist ivuxolimab. The source is an adult with an advanced solid tumor such as melanoma, head and neck, liver or kidney cancer.

The rearrangement uses TRBV2 and TRBJ2-1, with D possibly being TRBD2 (5 bases). The V end lost 10 bases, the J end lost 7 bases, and 17 bases lay between the germline ends. CDR1 and CDR2 from the germline V gene are SNHLY and FYNNEI. CDR3 length equals 13 residues. The CDR3 nucleotides read TGTGCCACCCGAGAGGGCGTAGTGAATGAGCAGTTCTTC. Its protein is CATREGVVNEQFF.

This chain joins TRBV4-3 and TRBJ1-2; D may be TRBD1 (6 bases). Germline CDR1 and CDR2: LGHNA and YSLEER. V lost 2 bases to trimming and J lost 0 bases, with 16 bases between them. The CDR3 consists of 17 residues. The CDR3 spells CASSQLSRGAPNYGYTF. The CDR3 region has the DNA TGCGCCAGCAGCCAATTATCCAGGGGCGCTCCTAACTATGGCTACACCTTC.

The J gene is TRBJ2-7, the V gene TRBV4-2, with 10 positions matching TRBD2. This CDR3 is 17 amino acids long. J lost 4 bases, V lost 0 bases, and 9 bases had no gene match. CDR1 is LGHNA, CDR2 YNFKEQ, per germline. The CDR3: CASSQEGAGGPMYEQYF. CDR3 coding DNA: TGTGCCAGCAGCCAAGAAGGAGCGGGAGGGCCGATGTACGAGCAGTACTTC.

The chain couples TRBV4-3 to TRBJ1-1; D remains ambiguous. Germline loops: CDR1 LGHNA, CDR2 YSLEER. V lost 1 base and J 3 bases, leaving 12 bases between the germline ends. The CDR3 is made up of 15 amino acids. CDR3 residues: CASSQGPFGDTEAFF. CDR3 nucleotides: TGCGCCAGCAGCCAAGGGCCTTTTGGGGACACTGAAGCTTTCTTT.

This chain connects TRBV5-1 to TRBJ1-2; 9 bases are a match to TRBD1. Germline CDR1 and CDR2: SGHRS and YFSETQ. V lost 4 bases and J lost 3; bases outside the gene matches: 19. The CDR3 totals 19 residues. The CDR3 sequence is CASSPSRWTGEAKDYGYTF. CDR3 bases: TGCGCCAGCAGCCCCTCTAGATGGACAGGGGAGGCAAAAGACTATGGCTACACCTTC. The full variable domain, with the rest looked up from reference TRBV5-1 and TRBJ1-2, is KAGVTQTPRYLIKTRGQQVTLSCSPISGHRSVSWYQQTPGQGLQFLFEYFSETQRNKGNFPGRFSGRQFSNSRSEMNVSTLELGDSALYLCASSPSRWTGEAKDYGYTFGSGTRLTVV.

V usage is TRBV7-9 and J usage is TRBJ1-1; the D is unclear. There are 13 residues in the CDR3. Deletions cut 3 bases from V and 5 bases from J, with 10 bases between. Germline loops: CDR1 SEHNR, CDR2 FQNEAQ (reference sequence). The CDR3 region has the DNA TGTGCCAGCAGCTTTGATGCGGGGACTGAAGCTTTCTTT. Its protein product is CASSFDAGTEAFF.

This rearrangement joins TRBV28 to TRBJ2-2; 10 positions match TRBD1. With V trimmed by 6 bases and J by 4 bases, 11 bases remained unmatched. Germline values: CDR1 MDHEN, CDR2 SYDVKM. CDR3 length: 17 amino acids. Here the CDR3 reads CASRWTGGLPGTGELFF. The CDR3 DNA is TGTGCCAGCAGATGGACAGGGGGACTCCCGGGCACCGGGGAGCTGTTTTTT. Full variable domain (remainder filled in from reference TRBV28 and TRBJ2-2): DVKVTQSSRYLVKRTGEKVFLECVQDMDHENMFWYRQDPGLGLRLIYFSYDVKMKEKGDIPEGYSVSREKKERFSLILESASTNQTSMYLCASRWTGGLPGTGELFFGEGSRLTVL.

A note on this clone: The same CDR3 arises from other DNA sequences in this sample as well. The chain carries TRBV7-3 and TRBJ2-3; D possibly corresponds to TRBD2 (5 bases). V gave up 3 bases and J gave up 4 bases, with 11 bases separating them. CDR1 and CDR2 (germline): SGHTA, FQGTGA. The CDR3 is 14 residues long. CDR3 nucleotides: TGTGCCAGCAGCTTGGTGGGAGACGCAGATACGCAGTATTTT. This translates into CASSLVGDADTQYF.

This clone occurred once. The chain carries TRBV27 and TRBJ1-2; D unresolved. The germline gives CDR1 MNHEY, CDR2 SMNVEV (reference sequence). The CDR3 is made up of 13 amino acids. Trimming pared 5 bases from V and 4 bases from J, leaving 11 bases between. CDR3 protein: CASSLGLAYGYTF. The CDR3 DNA is TGTGCCAGCAGTCTAGGGCTTGCCTATGGCTACACCTTC.

The chain carries TRBV15 and TRBJ2-5, with 9 bases lining up with TRBD1. V dropped 8 bases and J dropped 1; count of bases not matched to a gene: 11. The CDR3 sequence is 16 residues long. Germline values: CDR1 LNHNV, CDR2 YYDKDF (reference sequence). The CDR3 DNA follows: TGTGCCACCTCCGATGGGGACAGGGACACCCAAGAGACCCAGTACTTC. Translating gives CATSDGDRDTQETQYF.

J is TRBJ2-2 and V is TRBV7-3; 9 bases align to TRBD1. V gave up 4 bases and J gave up 6 bases; unmatched junction bases: 6. CDR1 SGHTA and CDR2 FQGTGA come from the germline V gene. The CDR3 consists of 15 residues. The CDR3 loop reads CASSWGTGSAGELFF. The CDR3 DNA sequence: TGTGCCAGCAGCTGGGGGACAGGGTCGGCCGGGGAGCTGTTTTTT.

The genes are TRBV9 and TRBJ2-3; D tentatively reads TRBD1 or TRBD2 (5 bases each). From germline, CDR1 is SGDLS and CDR2 YYNGEE. Trimming took 3 bases from V and 6 from J, leaving 14 bases between them. The CDR3 extends over 14 amino acids. The CDR3 protein is CASSGGTSEDTQYF. The DNA of the CDR3 is TGTGCCAGCAGCGGGGGGACGTCGGAGGATACGCAGTATTTT.

The rearrangement uses TRBV7-9 and TRBJ2-7; tentatively, D is TRBD2 (5 bases). This CDR3 has 18 amino acids. Germline lookup yields CDR1 SEHNR and CDR2 FQNEAQ (reference sequence). Trimming shortened V by 4 bases and J by 5 bases, and 27 bases separated the two germline ends. The CDR3 protein is CASSSPTASGRDEHEQYF. The CDR3 bases are TGTGCCAGCAGCTCCCCAACGGCAAGCGGCAGAGACGAACACGAGCAGTACTTC.

This clone has just a few counts. The rearrangement uses TRBV11-2 and TRBJ2-7; TRBD1 agrees at 12 bases. From germline, CDR1 is SGHAT and CDR2 FQNNGV. Germline trimming cut 5 bases from V and 6 bases from J; bases unmatched to any gene: 8. The CDR3 consists of 15 residues. The CDR3 is CASSRPGTGGLEQYF. As DNA, the CDR3 is TGTGCCAGCAGCCGGCCCGGGACAGGGGGCCTCGAGCAGTACTTC.

This clone was recorded only once. V is TRBV7-9 and J is TRBJ1-1; possible D gene TRBD1, 6 bases. Trimming removed 5 bases from V and 0 bases from J, with 13 bases in between. Per the germline V gene, CDR1 is SEHNR and CDR2 is FQNEAQ (reference sequence). This CDR3 spans 15 amino acids. CDR3 in DNA: TGTGCCAGCAGCACCGGACAGCTTATGAACACTGAAGCTTTCTTT. Its protein is CASSTGQLMNTEAFF.

The V and J genes are TRBV9 and TRBJ1-1; weak D call: TRBD1 (5 bases). With 0 bases removed from V and 3 bases from J, the gap between germline ends came to 6 bases. Germline values: CDR1 SGDLS, CDR2 YYNGEE. There are 13 residues in the CDR3. CDR3 nucleotide sequence: TGTGCCAGCAGCGTAGGGGGGGACACTGAAGCTTTCTTT. Residues: CASSVGGDTEAFF.

This chain connects TRBV11-1 to TRBJ2-5; tentatively, D is TRBD2 (5 bases). The germline CDR1 and CDR2 sequences are SGHAT and FQDESV (reference sequence). The CDR3 spans 14 residues. Deletions cut 2 bases from V and 4 bases from J, with 11 bases between. The CDR3 DNA is TGTGCCAGCAGCTTATTCAGAGGGTCAGAGACCCAGTACTTC. It codes for CASSLFRGSETQYF.

This clone was seen once. The chain couples TRBV14 to TRBJ2-2, with 11 nucleotides matching TRBD1. Looked up from germline, CDR1 is SGHDN and CDR2 is FVKESK. The V segment lost 4 bases and the J segment 2 bases; nucleotides outside the gene matches: 3. The CDR3 consists of 16 residues. Here the CDR3 reads CASSPGQGANTGELFF. For the CDR3, the DNA is TGTGCCAGCAGCCCCGGACAGGGGGCAAACACCGGGGAGCTGTTTTTT.